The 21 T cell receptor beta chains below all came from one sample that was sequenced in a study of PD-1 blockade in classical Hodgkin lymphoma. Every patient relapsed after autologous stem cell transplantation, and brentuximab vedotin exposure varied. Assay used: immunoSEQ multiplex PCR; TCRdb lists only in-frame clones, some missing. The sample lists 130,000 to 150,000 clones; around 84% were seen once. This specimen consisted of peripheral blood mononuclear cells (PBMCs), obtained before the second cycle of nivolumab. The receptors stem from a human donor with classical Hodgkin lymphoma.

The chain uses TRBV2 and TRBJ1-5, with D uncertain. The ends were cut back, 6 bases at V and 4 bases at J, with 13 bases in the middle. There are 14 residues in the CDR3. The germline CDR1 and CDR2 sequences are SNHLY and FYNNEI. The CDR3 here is CASREDGFNQPQHF. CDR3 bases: TGTGCCAGCAGAGAGGACGGATTTAATCAGCCCCAGCATTTT.

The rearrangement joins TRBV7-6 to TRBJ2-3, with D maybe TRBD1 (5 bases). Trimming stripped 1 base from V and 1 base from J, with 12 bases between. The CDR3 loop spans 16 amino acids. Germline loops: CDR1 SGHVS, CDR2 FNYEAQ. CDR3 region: CASSLDDSSRTDTQYF. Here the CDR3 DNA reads TGTGCCAGCAGCTTAGATGACAGTTCCCGCACAGATACGCAGTATTTT.

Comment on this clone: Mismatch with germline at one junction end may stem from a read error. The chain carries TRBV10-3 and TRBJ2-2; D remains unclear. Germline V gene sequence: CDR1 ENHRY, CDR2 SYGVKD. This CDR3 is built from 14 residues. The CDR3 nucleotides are TGTGCCAGCAGTTACTTCAGGAACACCGGGGAGCTGTTTTTT. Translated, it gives CASSYFRNTGELFF.

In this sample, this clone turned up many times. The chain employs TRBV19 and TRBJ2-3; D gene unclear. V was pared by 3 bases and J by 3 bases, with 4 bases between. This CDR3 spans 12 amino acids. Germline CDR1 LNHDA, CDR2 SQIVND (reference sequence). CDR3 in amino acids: CASSIETDTQYF. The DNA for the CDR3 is TGTGCCAGTAGTATTGAGACAGATACGCAGTATTTT.

As DNA, the CDR3 is TGTGCCAGCAGCTTAGCGCTGGGCGAGGTGAGAGCCCAGTACTTC. As protein: CASSLALGEVRAQYF. The chain employs TRBV7-9 and TRBJ2-5; D remains ambiguous. The CDR3 runs to 15 residues. CDR1 SEHNR and CDR2 FQNEAQ come from the germline V gene (reference sequence). V shed 0 bases and J shed 9 bases, with 17 bases lying between them.

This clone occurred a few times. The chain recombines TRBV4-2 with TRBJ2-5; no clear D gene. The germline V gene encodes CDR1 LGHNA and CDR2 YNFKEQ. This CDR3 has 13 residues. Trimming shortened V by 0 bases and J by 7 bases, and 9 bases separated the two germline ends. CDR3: CASSQEQVGTQYF. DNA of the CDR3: TGTGCCAGCAGCCAAGAGCAAGTGGGGACCCAGTACTTC.

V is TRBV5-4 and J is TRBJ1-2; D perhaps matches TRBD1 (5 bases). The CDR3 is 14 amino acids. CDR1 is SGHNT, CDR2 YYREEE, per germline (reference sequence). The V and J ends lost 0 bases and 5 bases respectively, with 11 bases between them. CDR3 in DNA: TGTGCCAGCAGCTTGGTTGGGCAGGGTTATGGCTACACCTTC. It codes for CASSLVGQGYGYTF.

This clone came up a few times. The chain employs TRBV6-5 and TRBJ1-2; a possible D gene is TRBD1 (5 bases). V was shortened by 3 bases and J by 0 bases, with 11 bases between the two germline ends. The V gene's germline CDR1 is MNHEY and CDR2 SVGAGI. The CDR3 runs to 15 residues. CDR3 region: CASSYGGETNYGYTF. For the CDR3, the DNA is TGTGCCAGCAGTTATGGGGGGGAGACTAACTATGGCTACACCTTC.

The DNA of the CDR3 is TGTGCCACCGTACGGGACATTAATGAAAAACTGTTTTTT. Translation: CATVRDINEKLFF. The chain employs TRBV2 and TRBJ1-4; possible D gene TRBD1, 6 bases. V lost 10 bases to trimming and J lost 4 bases, with 13 bases between them. The germline CDR1 and CDR2 sequences are SNHLY and FYNNEI. The CDR3 length is 13 residues.

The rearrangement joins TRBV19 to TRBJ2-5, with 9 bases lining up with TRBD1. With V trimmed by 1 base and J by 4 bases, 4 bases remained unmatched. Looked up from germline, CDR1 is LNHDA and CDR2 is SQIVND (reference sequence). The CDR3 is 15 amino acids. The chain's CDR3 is CASSIVQGAGETQYF. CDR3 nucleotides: TGTGCCAGTAGTATAGTACAGGGGGCTGGAGAGACCCAGTACTTC. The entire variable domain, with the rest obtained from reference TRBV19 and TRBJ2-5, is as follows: DGGITQSPKYLFRKEGQNVTLSCEQNLNHDAMYWYRQDPGQGLRLIYYSQIVNDFQKGDIAEGYSVSREKKESFPLTVTSAQKNPTAFYLCASSIVQGAGETQYFGPGTRLLVL.

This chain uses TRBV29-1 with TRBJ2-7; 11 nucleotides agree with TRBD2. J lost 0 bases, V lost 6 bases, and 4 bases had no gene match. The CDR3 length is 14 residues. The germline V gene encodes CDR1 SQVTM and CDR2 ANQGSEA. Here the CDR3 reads CSVKTSGSSYEQYF. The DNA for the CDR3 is TGCAGCGTGAAAACTAGCGGGAGCTCCTACGAGCAGTACTTC.

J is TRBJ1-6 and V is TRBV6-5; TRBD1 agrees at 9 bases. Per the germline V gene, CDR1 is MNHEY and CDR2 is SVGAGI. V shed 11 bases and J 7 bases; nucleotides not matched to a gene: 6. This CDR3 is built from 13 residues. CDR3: CAVRDRDNSPLHF. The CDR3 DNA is TGTGCCGTCCGGGACAGGGACAATTCACCCCTCCACTTT.

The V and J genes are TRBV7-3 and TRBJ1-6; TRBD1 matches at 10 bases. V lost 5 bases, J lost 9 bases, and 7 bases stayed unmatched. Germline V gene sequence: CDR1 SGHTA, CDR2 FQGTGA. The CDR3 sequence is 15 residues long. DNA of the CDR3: TGTGCCAGCAGCCTATACGGGACAGGGGCTTCACCCCTCCACTTT. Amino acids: CASSLYGTGASPLHF.

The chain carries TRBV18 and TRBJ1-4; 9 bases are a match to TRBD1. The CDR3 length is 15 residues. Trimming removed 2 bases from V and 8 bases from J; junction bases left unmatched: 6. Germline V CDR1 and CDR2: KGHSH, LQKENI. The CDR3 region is CASSPMGDRVEKLFF. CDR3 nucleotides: TGTGCCAGCTCACCAATGGGGGACAGGGTAGAAAAACTGTTTTTT. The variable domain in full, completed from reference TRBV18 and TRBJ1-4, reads NAGVMQNPRHLVRRRGQEARLRCSPMKGHSHVYWYRQLPEEGLKFMVYLQKENIIDESGMPKERFSAEFPKEGPSILRIQQVVRGDSAAYFCASSPMGDRVEKLFFGSGTQLSVL.

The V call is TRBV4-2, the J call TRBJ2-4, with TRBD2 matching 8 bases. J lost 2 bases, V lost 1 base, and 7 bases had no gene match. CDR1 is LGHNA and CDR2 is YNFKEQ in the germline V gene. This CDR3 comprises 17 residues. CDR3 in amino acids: CASSQVQAGDSKNIQYF. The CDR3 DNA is TGTGCCAGCAGCCAAGTTCAAGCGGGAGATTCCAAAAACATTCAGTACTTC.

CDR3 nucleotides: TGCAGCGTTGAACGTGGGTTCCTCTATGGCTACACCTTC. Its protein is CSVERGFLYGYTF. The chain carries TRBV29-1 and TRBJ1-2; D not certain. Germline V gives CDR1 SQVTM, CDR2 ANQGSEA. The CDR3 covers 13 residues. Trimming took off 2 bases at V and 4 bases at J, with 11 bases between the two ends. The variable domain in full, completed from reference TRBV29-1 and TRBJ1-2, reads SAVISQKPSRDICQRGTSLTIQCQVDSQVTMMFWYRQQPGQSLTLIATANQGSEATYESGFVIDKFPISRPNLTFSTLTVSNMSPEDSSIYLCSVERGFLYGYTFGSGTRLTVV.

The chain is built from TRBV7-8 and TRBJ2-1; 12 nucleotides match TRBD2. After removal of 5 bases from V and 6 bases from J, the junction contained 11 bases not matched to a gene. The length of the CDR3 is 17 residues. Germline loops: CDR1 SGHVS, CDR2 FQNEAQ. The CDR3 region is CASSTRLAGVQTNEQFF. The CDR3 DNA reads TGTGCCAGCAGCACAAGACTAGCGGGAGTGCAAACCAATGAGCAGTTCTTC.

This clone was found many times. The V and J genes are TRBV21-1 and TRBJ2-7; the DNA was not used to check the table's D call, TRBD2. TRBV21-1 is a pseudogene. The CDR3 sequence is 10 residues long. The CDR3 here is CASTPYEQYF. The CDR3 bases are TGTGCCAGCACTCCCTACGAGCAGTACTTC.

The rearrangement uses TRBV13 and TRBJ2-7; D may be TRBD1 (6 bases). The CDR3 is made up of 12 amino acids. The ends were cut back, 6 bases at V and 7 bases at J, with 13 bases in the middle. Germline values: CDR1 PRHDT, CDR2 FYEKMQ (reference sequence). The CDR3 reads CASRAIRGEQYF. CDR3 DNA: TGTGCCAGCAGAGCCATCAGGGGTGAGCAGTACTTC.

The CDR3 nucleotides read TGTGCCAGCAGTGACAGGTGGGGCGGCTACACCTTC. Its protein product is CASSDRWGGYTF. V and J are TRBV6-6 and TRBJ1-2, with a weak D call TRBD1 (6 bases). Germline V lookup: CDR1 MNHNY, CDR2 SVGAGI (reference sequence). The germline V and J ends were trimmed by 5 bases and 8 bases, with 12 bases remaining between them. This CDR3 spans 12 amino acids.

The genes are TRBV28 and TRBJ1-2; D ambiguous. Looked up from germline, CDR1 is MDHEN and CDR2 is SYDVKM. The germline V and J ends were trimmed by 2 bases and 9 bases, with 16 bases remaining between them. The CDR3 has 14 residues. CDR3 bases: TGTGCCAGCAGTTTAGTAGAACCCACTTTACGCTACACCTTC. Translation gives CASSLVEPTLRYTF.